The clone carrying this T cell receptor (beta chain) is medium-sized (0.01 to 0.1%) by share. The data originate from a study of CD8 T cells in ankylosing spondylitis. TCRdb reprocessed the 5' RACE reads via MiXCR and lists one record per CDR3 protein. Of some 250,000 distinct CDR3 sequences listed, around 25% are singletons. The germline CDR1 and CDR2 sequences are DFQATT and SNEGSKA (reference sequence). V dropped 6 bases and J dropped 3 bases, with 6 bases sitting between them. The CDR3 is made up of 11 amino acids. The chain has TRBV20-1 and TRBJ2-1; D may be TRBD2 (6 bases). The receptor was derived from a male donor with ankylosing spondylitis or in good health (not recorded which). Sequenced sample: blood, either unsorted or a sorted T cell fraction (not recorded which). The CDR3 is CSAGSYNEQFF. The CDR3 coding sequence is TGCAGTGCCGGGAGCTACAATGAGCAGTTCTTC.